The 24 T cell receptor beta chains below come from one sample, sequenced in a study of T cell changes during pregnancy in multiple sclerosis. Some clones are missing from TCRdb's copy, which holds only in-frame ones; the method was immunoSEQ multiplex PCR. The profile shows more than 35,000 clones, more than 75% of them singletons. Sample: CD8+ T cells from peripheral blood mononuclear cells, taken after pregnancy. The receptor set was obtained from a female donor in good health, enrolled as a control in a pregnancy study.

The chain links TRBV7-8 to TRBJ1-1; 8 bases map to TRBD1. Germline V gives CDR1 SGHVS, CDR2 FQNEAQ. The CDR3 extends over 13 amino acids. The ends lost 6 bases at V and 6 bases at J; junction bases unmatched: 6. CDR3 in DNA: TGTGCCAGCAGGGCTGGACAGGGCCCTGAAGCTTTCTTT. Translation gives CASRAGQGPEAFF. The full variable domain, rest sourced from reference TRBV7-8 and TRBJ1-1, is GAGVSQSPRYKVAKRGQDVALRCDPISGHVSLFWYQQALGQGPEFLTYFQNEAQLDKSGLPSDRFFAERPEGSVSTLKIQRTQQEDSAVYLCASRAGQGPEAFFGQGTRLTVV.

The V and J genes are TRBV7-8 and TRBJ2-1, with D possibly TRBD2 on 5 matching bases. This CDR3 comprises 16 residues. The V end lost 1 base, the J end lost 4 bases, and 14 bases lay between the germline ends. Germline loops: CDR1 SGHVS, CDR2 FQNEAQ. The CDR3: CASSLGLAKPYNEQFF. The CDR3 coding sequence is TGTGCCAGCAGCTTAGGGCTAGCCAAGCCTTACAATGAGCAGTTCTTC.

This clone was detected a few times. Here the CDR3 reads CASSQGPLGPSDEKLFF. The CDR3 DNA sequence: TGTGCCAGCAGCCAAGGTCCGCTGGGGCCTTCAGATGAAAAACTGTTTTTT. The V and J genes are TRBV4-2 and TRBJ1-4; a possible D gene is TRBD1 (5 bases). The germline V and J ends were trimmed by 1 base and 6 bases, with 18 bases remaining between them. The CDR3 extends over 17 amino acids. CDR1 LGHNA and CDR2 YNFKEQ come from the germline V gene.

V and J are TRBV4-3 and TRBJ2-7, with D perhaps TRBD1 (5 bases). Trimming stripped 5 bases from V and 0 bases from J, with 11 bases between. This CDR3 spans 14 amino acids. From germline, CDR1 is LGHNA and CDR2 YSLEER. Here the CDR3 reads CASSRDSLSYEQYF. The CDR3 coding sequence is TGCGCCAGCAGCAGAGACAGCCTCTCCTACGAGCAGTACTTC.

The chain links TRBV9 to TRBJ2-6, with D tentatively TRBD1 (6 bases). With 3 bases removed from V and 0 bases from J, the gap between germline ends came to 7 bases. Per the germline V gene, CDR1 is SGDLS and CDR2 is YYNGEE. CDR3 length equals 15 residues. CDR3 sequence (DNA): TGTGCCAGCAGCGGGACAGTCTCTGGGGCCAACGTCCTGACTTTC. It translates to CASSGTVSGANVLTF.

J is TRBJ2-7 and V is TRBV20-1; D gene ambiguous. CDR1 and CDR2 from the germline V gene are DFQATT and SNEGSKA (reference sequence). CDR3 length: 11 residues. Between the trimmed V and J ends, which lost 3 bases and 1 base, there was a span of 4 bases. CDR3 residues: CSASSSYEQYF. In DNA form, the CDR3 reads TGCAGTGCTAGCAGTTCCTACGAGCAGTACTTC.

The rearrangement links TRBV7-6 to TRBJ2-7, with D possibly TRBD1 on 6 matching bases. Deletions cut 3 bases from V and 5 bases from J, with 20 bases between. CDR3 length: 16 residues. Germline V gives CDR1 SGHVS, CDR2 FNYEAQ. CDR3 sequence: CASSFQTGTIFHEQYF. The CDR3 DNA sequence: TGTGCCAGCAGCTTCCAAACCGGGACAATCTTCCACGAGCAGTACTTC.

With regard to this clone: At one of its ends the junction is not consistent with the germline gene, which may arise from a read error. Other DNA sequences in the same sample also yield this CDR3. This sequence joins TRBV7-7 and TRBJ2-1, with D unresolved. In germline, CDR1 is SSHAT, CDR2 FNYEAQ (reference sequence). The CDR3 is 15 amino acids. Here the CDR3 reads CASSQQYSSYNEQFF. In nucleotides, the CDR3 is TGTGCTAGCAGCCAACAGTACAGCTCCTACAATGAGCAGTTCTTC.

Of note for this clone: It may be a read error: a sequence one base away is much more abundant. This chain connects TRBV15 to TRBJ1-1; a weak D match, TRBD1 (6 bases). Trimming shortened V by 5 bases and J by 7 bases, and 14 bases separated the two germline ends. Germline CDR1 is LNHNV and CDR2 is YYDKDF (reference sequence). CDR3 length: 13 amino acids. The CDR3 loop is CATSGETGFEAFF. CDR3 in DNA: TGTGCCACCAGCGGGGAAACAGGGTTTGAAGCTTTCTTT. The entire variable domain, with the rest obtained from reference TRBV15 and TRBJ1-1, is as follows: DAMVIQNPRYQVTQFGKPVTLSCSQTLNHNVMYWYQQKSSQAPKLLFHYYDKDFNNEADTPDNFQSRRPNTSFCFLDIRSPGLGDTAMYLCATSGETGFEAFFGQGTRLTVV.

This clone was seen once. The chain combines TRBV4-2 with TRBJ1-1; 8 nucleotides match TRBD1. Looked up from germline, CDR1 is LGHNA and CDR2 is YNFKEQ. V lost 2 bases, J lost 5 bases, and 4 bases stayed unmatched. CDR3 length: 14 amino acids. The CDR3 coding sequence is TGTGCCAGCAGCCAACCGGACAGGGCTACTGAAGCTTTCTTT. Its translation: CASSQPDRATEAFF.

The rearrangement joins TRBV7-9 to TRBJ2-7, with 10 bases aligning to TRBD1. The CDR3 contains 16 residues. The V gene's germline CDR1 is SEHNR and CDR2 FQNEAQ (reference sequence). The V gene end was trimmed by 5 bases and the J gene end by 2 bases; junction bases not matched to a gene: 9. The DNA for the CDR3 is TGTGCCAGCAGCCCCGGACAGGGGGAAAGTCCCTACGAGCAGTACTTC. This codes for CASSPGQGESPYEQYF.

The CDR3 loop reads CASSSAPQGGVYGYTF. The CDR3 nucleotides read TGTGCCAGCAGCTCAGCACCACAGGGGGGAGTGTATGGCTACACCTTC. The chain links TRBV7-8 to TRBJ1-2; 8 nucleotides agree with TRBD1. Germline values: CDR1 SGHVS, CDR2 FQNEAQ. The ends lost 4 bases at V and 5 bases at J; junction bases unmatched: 12. The CDR3 is 16 amino acids.

The CDR3 is CASSISHGQGMDEQYF. CDR3 nucleotides: TGTGCCAGTAGTATATCCCACGGACAGGGTATGGACGAGCAGTACTTC. The V and J genes are TRBV19 and TRBJ2-7; 8 bases agree with TRBD1. This CDR3 is built from 16 residues. V shed 2 bases, J shed 5 bases, and the junction held 11 bases outside the gene matches. CDR1 and CDR2 (germline): LNHDA, SQIVND (reference sequence).

V is TRBV11-2 and J is TRBJ1-2, with D possibly being TRBD1 (6 bases). CDR1 is SGHAT and CDR2 is FQNNGV in the germline V gene. The CDR3 consists of 15 residues. Trimming shortened V by 6 bases and J by 6 bases, and 20 bases separated the two germline ends. CDR3 loop: CASRTSRGASDGYTF. DNA of the CDR3: TGTGCCAGCAGAACCTCCCGGGGGGCGTCGGATGGCTACACCTTC.

The CDR3 sequence is CASSLSVGGRDIQYF. The DNA for the CDR3 is TGTGCCAGCAGCCTTTCGGTGGGGGGAAGGGACATTCAGTACTTC. The V call is TRBV5-4, the J call TRBJ2-4; TRBD2 is a possible D gene (6 bases). The CDR3 sequence is 15 residues long. The V end lost 4 bases, the J end lost 8 bases, and 19 bases lay between the germline ends. CDR1 is SGHNT and CDR2 is YYREEE in the germline V gene (reference sequence).

This chain links TRBV11-2 with TRBJ2-7, with D unresolved. Trimming took 4 bases from V and 3 from J, leaving 4 bases between them. The germline gives CDR1 SGHAT, CDR2 FQNNGV. This CDR3 has 11 residues. The CDR3 DNA is TGTGCCAGCAGCTCATTCTACGAGCAGTACTTC. Translation gives CASSSFYEQYF.

V and J are TRBV7-9 and TRBJ1-6; D unresolved. Trimming took 11 bases from V and 0 from J, leaving 5 bases between them. The germline V gene encodes CDR1 SEHNR and CDR2 FQNEAQ (reference sequence). This CDR3 spans 12 amino acids. The CDR3 nucleotides read TGTGCCGCCAGCTCCTATAATTCACCCCTCCACTTT. Its translation is CAASSYNSPLHF.

The V call is TRBV4-3, the J call TRBJ1-2; D may be TRBD1 (6 bases). The length of the CDR3 is 14 residues. Trimming pared 4 bases from V and 4 bases from J, leaving 13 bases between. Per germline, CDR1 LGHNA and CDR2 YSLEER. DNA for the CDR3: TGCGCCAGCAGCCTGTCGACAGGCCCCTATGGCTACACCTTC. Its translation: CASSLSTGPYGYTF.

This chain connects TRBV9 to TRBJ2-7; TRBD1 might be the D (6 bases). CDR1 SGDLS and CDR2 YYNGEE come from the germline V gene. Trimming stripped 0 bases from V and 3 bases from J, with 10 bases between. The CDR3 totals 14 residues. CDR3 residues: CASSVAGAGYEQYF. In nucleotides, the CDR3 is TGTGCCAGCAGCGTAGCAGGGGCCGGCTACGAGCAGTACTTC.

The chain carries TRBV5-1 and TRBJ1-3; 7 nucleotides line up with TRBD1. J gave up 0 bases and V 4 bases, and 4 bases lay outside the gene matches. The CDR3 is made up of 15 amino acids. Germline V gene sequence: CDR1 SGHRS, CDR2 YFSETQ. This CDR3 reads CASSKDRFSGNTIYF. The CDR3 DNA is TGCGCCAGCAGCAAGGACAGGTTCTCTGGAAACACCATATATTTT.

In the case of this clone: The germline gene is not matched at one end of the junction; a read error may be the cause. CDR3 sequence (DNA): TGTGCCAGCAGCATAGCGGGGAGCTCCTACAATGAGCAGTTCTTC. This gives the protein CASSIAGSSYNEQFF. This rearrangement joins TRBV7-8 to TRBJ2-1; TRBD2 agrees at 8 bases. Germline V CDR1 and CDR2: SGHVS, FQNEAQ. There are 15 residues in the CDR3.

The CDR3 DNA is TGTGCCAGCAGCCCCGGGTTCGTCAATGAGCAGTTCTTC. This encodes CASSPGFVNEQFF. The chain carries TRBV9 and TRBJ2-1; D call uncertain. Germline V gene lookup returns CDR1 SGDLS and CDR2 YYNGEE. The CDR3 spans 13 residues. The V gene lost 4 bases and the J gene lost 6 bases, with 11 bases spanning the gap.

This clone showed up just once. V and J are TRBV7-3 and TRBJ1-6; 7 nucleotides match TRBD1. CDR3 length: 14 residues. The ends lost 5 bases at V and 7 bases at J; junction bases unmatched: 5. Germline V CDR1 and CDR2: SGHTA, FQGTGA. CDR3 sequence (DNA): TGTGCCAGCAGCCGACAGGGTCGAAATTCACCCCTCCACTTT. Translating gives CASSRQGRNSPLHF.

V is TRBV5-4 and J is TRBJ1-1, with 9 bases that match TRBD1. This CDR3 comprises 14 residues. Germline V lookup: CDR1 SGHNT, CDR2 YYREEE (reference sequence). V lost 3 bases, J lost 5 bases, and 5 bases stayed unmatched. The DNA for the CDR3 is TGTGCCAGCAGCTCGGGACAGGGAGTTACTGAAGCTTTCTTT. Its protein is CASSSGQGVTEAFF.